This paragraph covers one TCR beta chain sequence. The antigen is unknown. The junction differs from germline at one of its ends, possibly a read error. Isolating PBMCs gave at least 6.5 million of these cells per sample. It was with a sample-barcoded 5' primer and a J-beta primer mix that a second PCR of roughly 7 to 11 cycles was run. Through a template-switch adaptor with 12 random nucleotides, each cDNA molecule received a tag. One entry per CDR3 protein results from TCRdb running MiXCR on the 5' RACE reads. In the table there are approximately 730,000 distinct CDR3 sequences, approximately 53% of which are singletons. CDR3 size: 14 residues. Germline V CDR1 and CDR2: SQVTM, ANQGSEA. The data belong to a study of blood T cells in healthy people across ages. Study results and limitations: Lack of knowledge of donor CMV status possibly confounded expanded clonotype changes.

The V and J genes are TRBV29-1 and TRBJ2-1, with 11 bases lining up with TRBD2. The origin of this receptor is a man aged 80 or over in good health. Sequenced material: blood. The CDR3 nucleotides read TGCGGCGTTGTGACTAGCGGGACCCACAATGAGCAGTTCTTC. Translating it yields CGVVTSGTHNEQFF.